These 23 T cell receptor beta chains were all obtained from the same sample, sequenced in a study of OX40 agonist ivuxolimab in advanced cancers. Libraries came from the immunoSEQ multiplex PCR assay. What TCRdb holds here is the immuneACCESS table cut down to in-frame rearrangements. Part of the clones is not present; checked against another copy, under half of the missing clones reflect an unresolved V gene, and the others are unexplained. The sample table contains about 85,000 clones; only one count was recorded for approximately 83% of them. The top ten clones comprise just under 2% of the sample. Sequenced here: CD4+ or CD8+ T cells sorted from blood, sampled in a trial of the OX40 agonist ivuxolimab. These receptors originate from an adult with an advanced solid tumor such as melanoma, head and neck, liver or kidney cancer.

V is TRBV2 and J is TRBJ2-5, with 10 bases aligning to TRBD2. The CDR3 is made up of 11 amino acids. The V and J ends lost 10 bases and 11 bases, in that order; junction bases with no gene match: 7. From germline, CDR1 is SNHLY and CDR2 FYNNEI. The CDR3 protein is CATGLAEQQYF. The CDR3 DNA is TGTGCCACCGGACTAGCGGAGCAGCAGTACTTC. Full variable domain (rest looked up from reference TRBV2 and TRBJ2-5): EPEVTQTPSHQVTQMGQEVILRCVPISNHLYFYWYRQILGQKVEFLVSFYNNEISEKSEIFDDQFSVERPDGSNFTLKIRSTKLEDSAMYFCATGLAEQQYFGPGTRLLVL.

The chain employs TRBV4-1 and TRBJ1-1, with D hard to call. This CDR3 comprises 15 residues. Germline V gives CDR1 MGHRA, CDR2 YSYEKL. Trimming took off 1 base at V and 7 bases at J, with 16 bases between the two ends. CDR3: CASSQVISRDLEAFF. The CDR3 DNA reads TGCGCCAGCAGCCAAGTTATATCTAGGGATCTTGAAGCTTTCTTT.

The chain links TRBV5-4 to TRBJ1-2; maybe TRBD1 (5 bases). Germline values: CDR1 SGHNT, CDR2 YYREEE (reference sequence). Trimming took off 0 bases at V and 5 bases at J, with 17 bases between the two ends. The CDR3 spans 16 residues. CDR3 sequence (DNA): TGTGCCAGCAGCTTGGACGGCAGGGTAATCCCTTATGGCTACACCTTC. This gives the protein CASSLDGRVIPYGYTF.

The chain is built from TRBV4-1 and TRBJ1-4; D unresolved. The CDR3 consists of 13 residues. The V end lost 1 base, the J end lost 10 bases, and 10 bases lay between the germline ends. CDR1 and CDR2 (germline): MGHRA, YSYEKL. CDR3 in amino acids: CASSQGVVGKLFF. In DNA, the CDR3 is TGCGCCAGCAGCCAAGGGGTAGTGGGAAAACTGTTTTTT.

V and J are TRBV28 and TRBJ1-4; the match to TRBD1 covers 9 bases. Germline-derived CDR1 and CDR2 are MDHEN and SYDVKM. V dropped 6 bases and J dropped 6; count of bases not matched to a gene: 5. The CDR3 runs 14 residues. The CDR3: CASSLQGAYEKLFF. In DNA, the CDR3 is TGTGCCAGCAGCCTACAGGGGGCATATGAAAAACTGTTTTTT.

V usage is TRBV5-1 and J usage is TRBJ2-5; 7 positions agree with TRBD1. CDR1 is SGHRS and CDR2 is YFSETQ in the germline V gene. The CDR3 contains 14 residues. V trimming: 4 bases; J trimming: 2 bases; junction bases outside the gene matches: 5. CDR3 coding DNA: TGCGCCAGCAGCGAGGGACAGACTCAAGAGACCCAGTACTTC. This encodes CASSEGQTQETQYF.

This chain connects TRBV14 to TRBJ1-1; D perhaps matches TRBD1 (5 bases). Trimming shortened V by 4 bases and J by 11 bases, and 20 bases separated the two germline ends. The CDR3 spans 14 residues. Germline assignment: CDR1 SGHDN and CDR2 FVKESK. In DNA form, the CDR3 reads TGTGCCAGCAGCCTCGATCGTGGGGCCTCAGTGGCTTTCTTT. Protein sequence: CASSLDRGASVAFF.

This rearrangement joins TRBV5-1 to TRBJ1-3; D might be TRBD1 (6 bases). Germline CDR1 SGHRS, CDR2 YFSETQ. V was trimmed by 6 bases and J by 2 bases, leaving 18 bases between them. The CDR3 has 16 residues. Here the CDR3 reads CASTLSGVSTGNTIYF. Written as DNA, the CDR3 is TGCGCCAGCACCCTTTCAGGGGTATCGACTGGAAACACCATATATTTT.

This chain uses TRBV7-2 with TRBJ2-5; a weak D match, TRBD1 (6 bases). Germline V lookup: CDR1 SGHTA, CDR2 FQGNSA. Trimming cost V 1 base and J 7 bases, with 13 bases left between them. The CDR3 is made up of 14 amino acids. The CDR3, as DNA: TGTGCCAGCAGCTTAGTCTCGCAGACAGGGACCCAGTACTTC. Translated, it gives CASSLVSQTGTQYF.

The rearrangement joins TRBV18 to TRBJ2-5; D remains ambiguous. The CDR3 is made up of 15 amino acids. V dropped 2 bases and J dropped 1 base, with 11 bases sitting between them. Germline CDR1 and CDR2: KGHSH and LQKENI. The chain's CDR3 is CASSPGWNPQETQYF. Here the CDR3 DNA reads TGTGCCAGCTCACCAGGGTGGAACCCCCAAGAGACCCAGTACTTC.

The J gene is TRBJ1-4, the V gene TRBV12-5, with 8 nucleotides matching TRBD1. The J segment lost 4 bases and the V segment lost 3 bases, leaving 4 bases of the junction unmatched. Germline-derived CDR1 and CDR2 are LGHNT and FRNRAP. The CDR3 loop spans 15 amino acids. CDR3 sequence (DNA): TGTGCTAGTGGTTTCTCTACAGGGGGTAATGAAAAACTGTTTTTT. Translating it yields CASGFSTGGNEKLFF.

The chain's CDR3 is CASGWGQGVGEQYF. CDR3 DNA: TGTGCTAGTGGTTGGGGACAGGGGGTCGGGGAGCAGTACTTC. The V call is TRBV12-5, the J call TRBJ2-7; 11 nucleotides match TRBD1. V dropped 4 bases and J dropped 7; count of bases not matched to a gene: 6. CDR1 and CDR2 from the germline V gene are LGHNT and FRNRAP. This CDR3 comprises 14 residues.

The chain is built from TRBV7-9 and TRBJ1-2, with a weak D call TRBD1 (6 bases). V was cut by 5 bases and J by 2 bases, with 15 bases left in between. Germline V gene sequence: CDR1 SEHNR, CDR2 FQNEAQ (reference sequence). The CDR3 contains 15 residues. Here the CDR3 reads CASSKAWDMNYGYTF. The DNA for the CDR3 is TGTGCCAGCAGCAAGGCCTGGGACATGAACTATGGCTACACCTTC.

J is TRBJ2-5 and V is TRBV30, with a tentative D call TRBD1 (6 bases). Germline CDR1 GTSNPN, CDR2 SVGIG (reference sequence). CDR3 size: 12 residues. V lost 2 bases and J lost 5, with 9 bases in between. CDR3 DNA sequence: TGTGCCTGGAGTTCAACAGGGGAGACCCAGTACTTC. It codes for CAWSSTGETQYF.

This chain joins TRBV27 and TRBJ2-4; TRBD2 agrees at 9 bases. Germline V gene data show CDR1 as MNHEY and CDR2 as SMNVEV (reference sequence). The CDR3 totals 15 residues. V was clipped by 7 bases and J by 6 bases; unmatched bases: 10. In DNA, the CDR3 is TGTGCCAGCAAACGGGGGCTAGCGGGGAGAAACATTCAGTACTTC. Its protein is CASKRGLAGRNIQYF.

For this clone: This same CDR3 is encoded by further DNA sequences in the sample. V usage is TRBV9 and J usage is TRBJ2-5, with 9 bases fitting TRBD2. J was trimmed by 2 bases and V by 0 bases; bases with no gene match: 5. Germline V lookup: CDR1 SGDLS, CDR2 YYNGEE. The CDR3 has 16 residues. The CDR3 reads CASSVGLAGTQETQYF. Written as DNA, the CDR3 is TGTGCCAGCAGCGTAGGGCTAGCGGGGACACAAGAGACCCAGTACTTC.

J is TRBJ2-7 and V is TRBV5-1; TRBD1 is a possible D gene (6 bases). Trimming removed 2 bases at V and 3 bases at J, with 21 bases between. Per germline, CDR1 SGHRS and CDR2 YFSETQ. The CDR3 extends over 17 amino acids. CDR3 in DNA: TGCGCCAGCAGCTTCGCCCAAAGTCCTGGGGGCAACTACGAGCAGTACTTC. Amino acids: CASSFAQSPGGNYEQYF.

The CDR3 DNA reads as TGTGCCATCAGTGAGTCGGGGCGGCCCTCCGGGGGTCGGAACGAGCAGTTCTTC. Translated, it gives CAISESGRPSGGRNEQFF. The rearrangement uses TRBV10-3 and TRBJ2-1, with a weak D call TRBD2 (6 bases). The CDR3 totals 18 residues. Germline V gene data show CDR1 as ENHRY and CDR2 as SYGVKD. The germline V and J ends were trimmed by 0 bases and 10 bases, with 25 bases remaining between them.

The chain joins TRBV5-1 to TRBJ2-5, with D perhaps matching TRBD1 (6 bases). CDR3 size: 15 residues. V dropped 5 bases and J dropped 3 bases, with 17 bases sitting between them. Germline V gene lookup returns CDR1 SGHRS and CDR2 YFSETQ. The CDR3 bases are TGCGCCAGCAGTCTGGACCCGCGACAGGAAGAGACCCAGTACTTC. Amino acid sequence: CASSLDPRQEETQYF.

This clone was found once. This sequence joins TRBV5-4 and TRBJ1-2, with D possibly being TRBD1 (6 bases). Germline-derived CDR1 and CDR2 are SGHNT and YYREEE (reference sequence). V dropped 4 bases and J dropped 2 bases, with 15 bases sitting between them. The CDR3 totals 15 residues. This CDR3 reads CASSPSQGLNYGYTF. The DNA of the CDR3 is TGTGCCAGCAGCCCAAGTCAGGGGCTAAACTATGGCTACACCTTC. The complete variable domain, with remaining parts taken from reference TRBV5-4 and TRBJ1-2, reads ETGVTQSPTHLIKTRGQQVTLRCSSQSGHNTVSWYQQALGQGPQFIFQYYREEENGRGNFPPRFSGLQFPNYSSELNVNALELDDSALYLCASSPSQGLNYGYTFGSGTRLTVV.

The chain is built from TRBV10-3 and TRBJ2-1; D might be TRBD2 (6 bases). This CDR3 spans 13 amino acids. V gave up 5 bases and J gave up 7 bases, with 12 bases separating them. Germline V gene data show CDR1 as ENHRY and CDR2 as SYGVKD. The CDR3 sequence: CAISPGVLNEQFF. The CDR3 DNA is TGTGCCATCAGTCCGGGGGTTCTGAATGAGCAGTTCTTC.

The gene calls are TRBV7-2 and TRBJ1-4; a possible D gene is TRBD1 (5 bases). This CDR3 comprises 14 residues. The germline V gene has CDR1 SGHTA and CDR2 FQGNSA. Between the trimmed V and J ends, which lost 5 bases and 8 bases, there was a span of 15 bases. The CDR3 DNA sequence: TGTGCCAGCAGCCTCCGTGGGGGACGGGAAAAACTGTTTTTT. Translating gives CASSLRGGREKLFF.

This clone was seen more than once but under ten times. The rearrangement links TRBV6-1 to TRBJ2-3, with D tentatively TRBD2 (6 bases). V was trimmed by 6 bases and J by 0 bases, leaving 7 bases between them. CDR3 size: 13 residues. CDR1 is MNHNS and CDR2 is SASEGT in the germline V gene. The DNA for the CDR3 is TGTGCCAGCAGGCGGGACAGCACAGATACGCAGTATTTT. Translated: CASRRDSTDTQYF.